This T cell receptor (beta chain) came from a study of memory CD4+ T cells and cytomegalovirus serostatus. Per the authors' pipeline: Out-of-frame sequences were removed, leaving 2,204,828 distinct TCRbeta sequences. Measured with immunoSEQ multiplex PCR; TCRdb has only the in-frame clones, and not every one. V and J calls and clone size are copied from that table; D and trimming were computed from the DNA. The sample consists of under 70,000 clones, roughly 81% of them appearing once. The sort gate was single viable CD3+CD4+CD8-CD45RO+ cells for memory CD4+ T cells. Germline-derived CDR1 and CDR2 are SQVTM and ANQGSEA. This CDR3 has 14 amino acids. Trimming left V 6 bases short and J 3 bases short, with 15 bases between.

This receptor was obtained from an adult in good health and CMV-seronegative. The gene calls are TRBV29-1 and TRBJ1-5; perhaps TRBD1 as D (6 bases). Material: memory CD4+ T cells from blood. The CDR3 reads CSVSVGGHNQPQHF. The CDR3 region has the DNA TGCAGCGTCTCAGTTGGGGGGCACAATCAGCCCCAGCATTTT. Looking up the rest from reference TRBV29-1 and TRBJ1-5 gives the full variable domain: SAVISQKPSRDICQRGTSLTIQCQVDSQVTMMFWYRQQPGQSLTLIATANQGSEATYESGFVIDKFPISRPNLTFSTLTVSNMSPEDSSIYLCSVSVGGHNQPQHFGDGTRLSIL.